The 6 T cell receptor beta chains reported below all come from one sample, sequenced in a study of cytomegalovirus exposure and HLA in healthy donors. PCR involved 60 Vbeta and 13 Jbeta primers. Using immunoSEQ multiplex PCR, the repertoire was profiled, and TCRdb retains in-frame clones only, with some absent. The sample contains approximately 160,000 clones, around two thirds of which appear only once. Sequencing was done on a sample of PBMCs. These TCRs come from a middle-aged man in good health and CMV-seronegative.

This clone has more than one count but fewer than ten. The chain couples TRBV6-4 to TRBJ2-3, with 7 bases lining up with TRBD2. Trimming took 0 bases from V and 0 from J; bases not matched to a gene: 0. This CDR3 has 15 residues. Germline CDR1 MRHNA, CDR2 SNTAGT. The chain's CDR3 is CASSDSGGSTDTQYF. The DNA for the CDR3 is TGTGCCAGCAGTGACTCCGGGGGGAGCACAGATACGCAGTATTTT.

This sequence joins TRBV5-1 and TRBJ1-1, with TRBD1 as a possible D gene (5 bases). This CDR3 is 18 amino acids long. Germline CDR1 reads SGHRS; CDR2 reads YFSETQ. Trimming removed 4 bases at V and 9 bases at J, with 31 bases between. The CDR3 DNA reads as TGCGCCAGCAGCGCGACCCTTTCCCCGGGGGGGGTCAAAAACCAAGCTTTCTTT. Translation gives CASSATLSPGGVKNQAFF.

This chain connects TRBV10-3 to TRBJ1-5; D is ambiguous. Germline CDR1 ENHRY, CDR2 SYGVKD. With 2 bases removed from V and 2 bases from J, the gap between germline ends came to 10 bases. The CDR3 runs to 15 residues. CDR3 nucleotides: TGTGCCATCAGTGAGGGGTCGGCGGGCAATCAGCCCCAGCATTTT. This codes for CAISEGSAGNQPQHF.

This clone was counted a single time. This chain links TRBV10-2 with TRBJ1-4, with 8 bases that match TRBD1. V lost 5 bases to trimming and J lost 6 bases; unmatched junction nucleotides: 5. The germline V gene encodes CDR1 WSHSY and CDR2 SAAADI. This CDR3 has 14 amino acids. The DNA for the CDR3 is TGCGCCAGCAGTAGACAGGGGTGGGATGAAAAACTGTTTTTT. Protein sequence: CASSRQGWDEKLFF.

The gene calls are TRBV5-6 and TRBJ2-7; 8 bases fit TRBD2. There are 15 residues in the CDR3. J lost 3 bases, V lost 4 bases, and 9 bases had no gene match. The germline V gene encodes CDR1 SGHDT and CDR2 YYEEEE. The CDR3 here is CASSGSASGFYEQYF. DNA for the CDR3: TGTGCCAGCAGCGGGTCAGCTAGCGGGTTCTACGAGCAGTACTTC.

This clone was observed once. The chain employs TRBV28 and TRBJ1-3; TRBD1 matches 7 bases. CDR3 size: 18 residues. V dropped 0 bases and J dropped 0; count of bases not matched to a gene: 8. CDR1 is MDHEN, CDR2 SYDVKM, per germline. The CDR3 DNA reads as TGTGCCAGCAGTTTATGGGGGGACAGTGAATACTCTGGAAACACCATATATTTT. Amino acids: CASSLWGDSEYSGNTIYF.